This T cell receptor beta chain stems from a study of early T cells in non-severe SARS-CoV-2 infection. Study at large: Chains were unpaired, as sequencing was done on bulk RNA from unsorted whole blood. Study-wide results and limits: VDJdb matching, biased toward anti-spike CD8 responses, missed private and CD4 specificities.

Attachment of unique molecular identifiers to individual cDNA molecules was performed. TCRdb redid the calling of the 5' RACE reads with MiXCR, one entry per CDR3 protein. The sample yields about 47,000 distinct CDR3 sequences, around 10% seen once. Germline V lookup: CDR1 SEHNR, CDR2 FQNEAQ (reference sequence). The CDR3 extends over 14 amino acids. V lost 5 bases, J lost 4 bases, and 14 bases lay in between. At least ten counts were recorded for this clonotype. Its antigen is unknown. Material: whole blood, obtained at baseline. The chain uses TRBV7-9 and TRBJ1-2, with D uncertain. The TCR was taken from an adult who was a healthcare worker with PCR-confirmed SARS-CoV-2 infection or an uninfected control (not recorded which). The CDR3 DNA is TGTGCCAGCAGCCCCTATGGGATAAGCTATGGCTACACCTTC. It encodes CASSPYGISYGYTF.